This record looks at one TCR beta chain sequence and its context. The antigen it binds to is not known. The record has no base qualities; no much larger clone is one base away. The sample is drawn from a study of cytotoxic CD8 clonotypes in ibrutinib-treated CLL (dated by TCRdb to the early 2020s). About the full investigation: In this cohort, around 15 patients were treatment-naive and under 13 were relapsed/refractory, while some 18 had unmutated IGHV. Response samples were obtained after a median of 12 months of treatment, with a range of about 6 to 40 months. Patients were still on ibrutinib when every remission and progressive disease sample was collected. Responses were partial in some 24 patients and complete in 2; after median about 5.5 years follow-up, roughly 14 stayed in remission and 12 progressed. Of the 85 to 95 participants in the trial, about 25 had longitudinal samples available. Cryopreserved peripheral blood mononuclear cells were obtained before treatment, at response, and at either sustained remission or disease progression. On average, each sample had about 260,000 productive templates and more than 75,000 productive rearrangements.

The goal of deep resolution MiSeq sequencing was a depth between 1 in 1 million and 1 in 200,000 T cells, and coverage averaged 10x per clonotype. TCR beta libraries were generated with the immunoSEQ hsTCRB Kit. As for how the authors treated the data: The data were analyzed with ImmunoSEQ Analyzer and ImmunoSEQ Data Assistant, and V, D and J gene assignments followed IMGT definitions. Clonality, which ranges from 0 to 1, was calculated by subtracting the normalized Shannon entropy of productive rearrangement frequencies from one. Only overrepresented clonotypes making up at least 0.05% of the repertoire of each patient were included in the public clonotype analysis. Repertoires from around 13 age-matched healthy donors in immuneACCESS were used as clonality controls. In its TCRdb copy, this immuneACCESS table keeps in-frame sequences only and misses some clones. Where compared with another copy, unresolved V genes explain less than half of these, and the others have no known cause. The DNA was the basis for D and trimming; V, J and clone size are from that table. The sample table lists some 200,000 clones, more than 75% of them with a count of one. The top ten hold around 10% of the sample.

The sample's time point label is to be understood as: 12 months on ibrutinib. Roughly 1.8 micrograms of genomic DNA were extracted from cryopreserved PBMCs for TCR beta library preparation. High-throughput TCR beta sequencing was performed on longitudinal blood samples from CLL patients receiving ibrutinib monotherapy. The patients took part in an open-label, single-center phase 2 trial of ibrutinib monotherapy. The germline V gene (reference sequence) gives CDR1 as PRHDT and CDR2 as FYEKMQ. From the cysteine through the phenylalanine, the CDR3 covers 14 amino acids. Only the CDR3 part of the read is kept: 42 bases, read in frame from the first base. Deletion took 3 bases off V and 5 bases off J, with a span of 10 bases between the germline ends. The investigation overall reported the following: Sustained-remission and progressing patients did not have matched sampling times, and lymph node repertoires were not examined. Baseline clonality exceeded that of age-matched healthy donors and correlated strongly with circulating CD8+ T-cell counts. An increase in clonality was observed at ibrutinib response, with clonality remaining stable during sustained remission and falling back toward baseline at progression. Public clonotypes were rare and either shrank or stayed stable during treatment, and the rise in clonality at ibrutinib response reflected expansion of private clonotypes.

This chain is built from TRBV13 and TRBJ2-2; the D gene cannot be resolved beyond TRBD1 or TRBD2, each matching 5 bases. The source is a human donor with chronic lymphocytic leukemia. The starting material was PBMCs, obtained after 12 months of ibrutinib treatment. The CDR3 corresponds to CASSLGRRTGELFF. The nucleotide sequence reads TGTGCCAGCAGCTTGGGACGGCGTACCGGGGAGCTGTTTTTT.